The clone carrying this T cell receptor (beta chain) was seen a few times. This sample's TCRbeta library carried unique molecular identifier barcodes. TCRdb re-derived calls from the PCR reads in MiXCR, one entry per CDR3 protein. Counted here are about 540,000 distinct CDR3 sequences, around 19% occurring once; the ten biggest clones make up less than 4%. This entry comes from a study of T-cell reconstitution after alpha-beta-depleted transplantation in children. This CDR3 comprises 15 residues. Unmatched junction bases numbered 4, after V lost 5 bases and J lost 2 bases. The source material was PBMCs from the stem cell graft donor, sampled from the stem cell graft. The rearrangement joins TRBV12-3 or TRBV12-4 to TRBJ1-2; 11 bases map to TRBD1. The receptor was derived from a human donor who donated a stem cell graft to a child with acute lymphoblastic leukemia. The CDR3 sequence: CASSLRTGGNYGYTF. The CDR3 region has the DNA TGTGCCAGCAGTCTCCGGACAGGGGGCAACTATGGCTACACCTTC.